The 32 T cell receptor beta chains presented below share a single source sample, sequenced in a study of control samples from healthy donors and cancer patients. Using immunoSEQ multiplex PCR, the repertoire was profiled, and TCRdb retains in-frame clones only, with some absent. The repertoire holds about 410,000 clones, with around 90% as singletons. Sequencing was performed on PBMCs. These receptor sequences come from a middle-aged man with head and neck cancer.

By share of the sample, this clone is medium-sized. An end of the junction differs from the germline gene, which may be a read error. CDR3 amino acids: CASREGTGLNSPLHF. CDR3 DNA: TGTGCCAGCAGGGAAGGGACAGGGTTAAATTCACCCCTCCACTTT. The chain combines TRBV2 with TRBJ1-6; 9 bases fit TRBD1. CDR1 and CDR2 from the germline V gene are SNHLY and FYNNEI. The CDR3 is 15 amino acids.

V usage is TRBV19 and J usage is TRBJ2-1; the D gene is possibly TRBD1 (5 bases). V gave up 3 bases and J gave up 6 bases, with 12 bases separating them. Germline V CDR1 and CDR2: LNHDA, SQIVND (reference sequence). The CDR3 has 14 residues. The CDR3 loop is CASSILGRSNEQFF. CDR3 nucleotide sequence: TGTGCCAGTAGTATTTTGGGGCGTAGCAATGAGCAGTTCTTC.

This clone was found once. J is TRBJ2-2 and V is TRBV24-1, with no clear D. Trimming left V 7 bases short and J 3 bases short, with 17 bases between. The CDR3 extends over 16 amino acids. Germline CDR1 is KGHDR and CDR2 is SFDVKD. CDR3 region: CATRGSKVGDTGELFF. The CDR3 bases are TGTGCCACCAGAGGATCAAAGGTTGGAGACACCGGGGAGCTGTTTTTT.

The rearrangement uses TRBV19 and TRBJ1-1; 8 bases map to TRBD1. V lost 7 bases and J lost 7; bases outside the gene matches: 5. CDR3 length: 12 amino acids. CDR1 LNHDA and CDR2 SQIVND come from the germline V gene (reference sequence). The CDR3 DNA follows: TGTGCCAGTATTCAGGACAGGGATGAAGCTTTCTTT. This encodes CASIQDRDEAFF.

The chain has TRBV28 and TRBJ2-7; a weak D match, TRBD2 (6 bases). Deletions cut 5 bases from V and 4 bases from J, with 15 bases between. Germline CDR1 MDHEN, CDR2 SYDVKM. CDR3 size: 14 residues. The CDR3 DNA sequence: TGTGCCAGCAGTGGGGGGAGTAGCCCTTACGAGCAGTACTTC. Its protein product is CASSGGSSPYEQYF.

This sequence joins TRBV29-1 and TRBJ2-2; D ambiguous. Trimming removed 4 bases from V and 2 bases from J, with 14 bases in between. CDR3 size: 15 residues. The germline V gene encodes CDR1 SQVTM and CDR2 ANQGSEA. CDR3 region: CSVGVGNDNTGELFF. The CDR3 DNA reads as TGCAGCGTTGGGGTCGGTAATGATAACACCGGGGAGCTGTTTTTT.

The chain couples TRBV12-2 to TRBJ1-1; the table's D gene call, TRBD1, was not cross checked with the DNA. TRBV12-2 is a pseudogene locus. The CDR3 has 16 amino acids. The CDR3 DNA sequence: TGTGCAAGTCGCTCTCTTATGGACAGGTTGATCACTGAAGCTTTCTTT. Translating gives CASRSLMDRLITEAFF.

This chain links TRBV4-1 with TRBJ1-3; no clear D. V was clipped by 1 base and J by 4 bases, with 14 bases between them. Germline V CDR1 and CDR2: MGHRA, YSYEKL. The CDR3 covers 16 residues. This chain's CDR3 is CASSQVWGLVGNTIYF. Here the CDR3 DNA reads TGCGCCAGCAGCCAAGTTTGGGGTTTGGTCGGAAACACCATATATTTT.

V usage is TRBV7-3 and J usage is TRBJ2-7, with D possibly matching TRBD2 (5 bases). Trimming cost V 0 bases and J 0 bases, with 9 bases left between them. The CDR3 contains 15 residues. CDR1 SGHTA and CDR2 FQGTGA come from the germline V gene. CDR3 in DNA: TGTGCCAGCAGCTTAACTCGGGAATTCTCCTACGAGCAGTACTTC. This translates into CASSLTREFSYEQYF.

The chain uses TRBV5-5 and TRBJ2-7, with D maybe TRBD2 (6 bases). CDR1 SGHKS and CDR2 YYEKEE come from the germline V gene (reference sequence). V lost 0 bases, J lost 0 bases, and 10 bases lay in between. CDR3 size: 15 residues. CDR3 protein: CASSLAFGSSYEQYF. CDR3 sequence (DNA): TGTGCCAGCAGCTTGGCCTTCGGGAGCTCCTACGAGCAGTACTTC.

The chain is built from TRBV10-3 and TRBJ2-1; 8 nucleotides match TRBD2. The germline V gene has CDR1 ENHRY and CDR2 SYGVKD. The CDR3 has 15 amino acids. Trimming at V came to 10 bases and at J to 7 bases, leaving 15 bases not matched to a gene. The CDR3 region is CATAASGPFTNEQFF. CDR3 in DNA: TGTGCCACCGCGGCTAGCGGGCCCTTTACAAATGAGCAGTTCTTC.

The chain combines TRBV2 with TRBJ2-2, with 7 bases that match TRBD1. This CDR3 region has 15 residues. Germline CDR1 and CDR2: SNHLY and FYNNEI. Losses at the gene ends were 10 bases for V and 2 bases for J; bases not matched to a gene: 10. DNA for the CDR3: TGTGCCATACTCCTAGGGGGCCCCAACACCGGGGAGCTGTTTTTT. It yields the protein CAILLGGPNTGELFF.

V usage is TRBV6-5 and J usage is TRBJ2-1; 10 nucleotides line up with TRBD2. This CDR3 region has 15 residues. V shed 5 bases and J 4 bases; nucleotides not matched to a gene: 5. CDR1 and CDR2 from the germline V gene are MNHEY and SVGAGI. CDR3 loop: CASSQTSGTYNEQFF. The CDR3 DNA follows: TGTGCCAGCAGTCAAACTAGCGGGACGTACAATGAGCAGTTCTTC.

The chain recombines TRBV20-1 with TRBJ1-1, with D perhaps matching TRBD1 (6 bases). V gave up 3 bases and J gave up 0 bases, with 11 bases separating them. This CDR3 has 14 residues. Germline V gene lookup returns CDR1 DFQATT and CDR2 SNEGSKA (reference sequence). CDR3 loop: CSASRQVLNTEAFF. In DNA, the CDR3 is TGCAGTGCTAGTAGACAGGTGTTGAACACTGAAGCTTTCTTT.

This clone turned up a few times. CDR3 sequence (DNA): TGCGCCAGCACCCTAGCGGGAGCGGCCACCGGGGAGCTGTTTTTT. It codes for CASTLAGAATGELFF. The J gene is TRBJ2-2, the V gene TRBV5-1, with TRBD2 matching over 10 bases. The CDR3 consists of 15 residues. CDR1 and CDR2 from the germline V gene are SGHRS and YFSETQ. The J segment lost 4 bases and the V segment lost 6 bases, leaving 6 bases of the junction unmatched. Complete variable domain (other parts from reference TRBV5-1 and TRBJ2-2): KAGVTQTPRYLIKTRGQQVTLSCSPISGHRSVSWYQQTPGQGLQFLFEYFSETQRNKGNFPGRFSGRQFSNSRSEMNVSTLELGDSALYLCASTLAGAATGELFFGEGSRLTVL.

Comments on this clone: The junction does not match germline at one end; this may be a read error. The V gene is TRBV3-1 (or the pseudogene TRBV3-2), the J gene TRBJ2-7, with 14 bases identical to TRBD2. CDR1 and CDR2 (germline): LGHDT, YNNKEL (reference sequence). CDR3 length: 14 amino acids. The CDR3 spells CASSPTPGLAGAVF. In DNA, the CDR3 is TGTGCCAGCAGCCCCACTCCGGGACTAGCGGGGGCAGTCTTC.

The chain carries TRBV7-2 and TRBJ2-7; 9 nucleotides line up with TRBD2. This CDR3 is 16 amino acids long. The germline gives CDR1 SGHTA, CDR2 FQGNSA. With 1 base clipped from V and 0 bases from J, the junction kept 4 bases outside the gene matches. The CDR3 sequence: CASSLGSAGGSYEQYF. CDR3 bases: TGTGCCAGCAGCTTAGGCTCAGCGGGGGGCTCCTACGAGCAGTACTTC.

The chain links TRBV7-2 to TRBJ1-2, with 7 positions matching TRBD1. The V gene's germline CDR1 is SGHTA and CDR2 FQGNSA. This CDR3 has 16 amino acids. V lost 5 bases to trimming and J lost 0 bases; unmatched junction nucleotides: 9. This chain's CDR3 is CASSRQGTVANYGYTF. In nucleotides, the CDR3 is TGTGCCAGCAGCCGGCAAGGGACAGTAGCTAACTATGGCTACACCTTC.

By share, this clone counts as medium-sized. The chain carries TRBV2 and TRBJ1-5; D is ambiguous. Deletions cut 7 bases from V and 11 bases from J, with 12 bases between. The CDR3 runs to 11 residues. CDR1 is SNHLY and CDR2 is FYNNEI in the germline V gene. This chain's CDR3 is CASKAPSAQHF. The CDR3 DNA reads TGTGCCAGCAAAGCCCCTTCAGCCCAGCATTTT.

The rearrangement joins TRBV9 to TRBJ2-1, with TRBD1 identical over 7 bases. The V gene end was trimmed by 3 bases and the J gene end by 2 bases; junction bases not matched to a gene: 5. CDR1 SGDLS and CDR2 YYNGEE come from the germline V gene. There are 15 residues in the CDR3. CDR3 region: CASSDTGTAYNEQFF. The DNA of the CDR3 is TGTGCCAGCAGCGACACCGGGACAGCCTACAATGAGCAGTTCTTC.

The J gene is TRBJ1-5, the V gene TRBV28, with D maybe TRBD1 (5 bases). The CDR3 spans 13 residues. The V and J ends lost 6 bases and 9 bases respectively, with 15 bases between them. Germline assignment: CDR1 MDHEN and CDR2 SYDVKM. As DNA, the CDR3 is TGTGCCAGCAGGGGGCGCAGGGACGGGCCCCAGCATTTT. Translating it yields CASRGRRDGPQHF. The full variable domain, in which reference TRBV28 and TRBJ1-5 provide the parts outside the CDR3, is DVKVTQSSRYLVKRTGEKVFLECVQDMDHENMFWYRQDPGLGLRLIYFSYDVKMKEKGDIPEGYSVSREKKERFSLILESASTNQTSMYLCASRGRRDGPQHFGDGTRLSIL.

Turning to this clone: The same CDR3 arises from other DNA sequences in this sample as well. The V call is TRBV5-1, the J call TRBJ2-7, with D unresolved. The CDR3 is 13 residues long. Germline values: CDR1 SGHRS, CDR2 YFSETQ. V lost 0 bases and J lost 0, with 4 bases in between. CDR3 nucleotides: TGCGCCAGCAGCTTGGGGAGCTCCTACGAGCAGTACTTC. This sequence encodes CASSLGSSYEQYF.

V is TRBV7-2 and J is TRBJ1-1; D unresolved. V shed 5 bases and J shed 4 bases, with 11 bases lying between them. The CDR3 has 13 amino acids. Germline CDR1 is SGHTA and CDR2 is FQGNSA. This chain's CDR3 is CASSPFQLTEAFF. CDR3 in DNA: TGTGCCAGCAGCCCCTTTCAGCTCACTGAAGCTTTCTTT.

This rearrangement joins TRBV6-6 to TRBJ2-3, with 10 bases aligning to TRBD2. Germline assignment: CDR1 MNHNY and CDR2 SVGAGI (reference sequence). V dropped 8 bases and J dropped 3; count of bases not matched to a gene: 11. The CDR3 runs to 16 residues. The CDR3 DNA sequence: TGTGCCAGCTTCCCCCGCGCTAGCGGGAGTACAGATACGCAGTATTTT. It yields the protein CASFPRASGSTDTQYF.

The chain has TRBV11-2 and TRBJ2-7; no firm D call. The CDR3 loop spans 13 amino acids. Trimming stripped 3 bases from V and 1 base from J, with 7 bases between. Germline V gene data show CDR1 as SGHAT and CDR2 as FQNNGV. CDR3 nucleotides: TGTGCCAGCAGCTTTGGGATGTCCTACGAGCAGTACTTC. Protein product: CASSFGMSYEQYF. Based on the CDR3 plus reference TRBV11-2 and TRBJ2-7, the full variable domain is EAGVAQSPRYKIIEKRQSVAFWCNPISGHATLYWYQQILGQGPKLLIQFQNNGVVDDSQLPKDRFSAERLKGVDSTLKIQPAKLEDSAVYLCASSFGMSYEQYFGPGTRLTVT.

The chain joins TRBV27 to TRBJ2-7, with 7 bases fitting TRBD2. The CDR3 is 14 residues long. After removal of 5 bases from V and 2 bases from J, the junction contained 6 bases not matched to a gene. The germline CDR1 and CDR2 sequences are MNHEY and SMNVEV (reference sequence). CDR3 nucleotides: TGTGCCAGCAGTCCGACTAGCCCACCCTACGAGCAGTACTTC. Its protein product is CASSPTSPPYEQYF.

This clone occurred once. CDR3 amino acids: CASNSQSGRRAGELFF. The CDR3 nucleotides read TGTGCCAGCAACTCCCAGAGCGGGAGGCGGGCCGGGGAGCTGTTTTTT. This chain joins TRBV28 and TRBJ2-2, with 9 bases matching TRBD2. The CDR3 runs to 16 residues. CDR1 is MDHEN, CDR2 SYDVKM, per germline. Trimming at V came to 7 bases and at J to 6 bases, leaving 12 bases not matched to a gene.

The V call is TRBV10-3, the J call TRBJ1-3; D gene uncertain. The CDR3 consists of 13 residues. V gave up 8 bases and J gave up 1 base, with 9 bases separating them. Germline lookup yields CDR1 ENHRY and CDR2 SYGVKD. CDR3 nucleotide sequence: TGTGCCATCTATGAGGGTTCTGGAAACACCATATATTTT. This encodes CAIYEGSGNTIYF.

The count of this clone is one. This rearrangement joins TRBV24-1 to TRBJ2-3; D unresolved. V lost 9 bases and J 3 bases, leaving 9 bases between the germline ends. The CDR3 is 12 residues long. Per germline, CDR1 KGHDR and CDR2 SFDVKD. The CDR3 nucleotides read TGTGCCACCGCTAGAGCGACAGATACGCAGTATTTT. It translates to CATARATDTQYF.

The gene calls are TRBV7-2 and TRBJ2-1; TRBD2 aligns across 9 bases. V lost 2 bases and J lost 3; bases outside the gene matches: 2. Germline values: CDR1 SGHTA, CDR2 FQGNSA. The CDR3 consists of 15 residues. The CDR3 sequence is CASSLLAGDYNEQFF. The CDR3 nucleotides read TGTGCCAGCAGCTTATTAGCGGGAGACTACAATGAGCAGTTCTTC.

The chain combines TRBV27 with TRBJ2-5; perhaps TRBD1 as D (5 bases). The CDR3 consists of 15 residues. V gave up 2 bases and J gave up 4 bases, with 14 bases separating them. The germline V gene encodes CDR1 MNHEY and CDR2 SMNVEV (reference sequence). CDR3 sequence reads: CASSLRQGRRETQYF. CDR3 sequence (DNA): TGTGCCAGCAGTTTACGGCAGGGCAGGCGAGAGACCCAGTACTTC.

This chain uses TRBV15 with TRBJ1-5; TRBD1 matches 7 bases. CDR1 LNHNV and CDR2 YYDKDF come from the germline V gene (reference sequence). This CDR3 is 17 amino acids long. V was pared by 1 base and J by 5 bases, with 11 bases of the junction left unmatched. This chain's CDR3 is CATSRVSGRGDDQPQHF. The CDR3, as DNA: TGTGCCACCAGCAGAGTGTCAGGCAGGGGGGATGATCAGCCCCAGCATTTT.